A selection of T cell receptor beta chains follows, all from one sample in a study of blood T cell repertoires in COVID-19. Only in-frame clones appear in the TCRdb table, and some are missing; sequencing was by immunoSEQ multiplex PCR. The sample shows roughly 330,000 clones, around four fifths of them seen only once. Sequencing was carried out using peripheral blood. Receptor source: a woman aged 45-65 years with acute or convalescent COVID-19. The CDR3 runs from the conserved cysteine through the conserved F or W. A D gene is named only where the DNA matches it firmly. Not every row has a clone size; where given, it reads once, few, many or a size class.

V	size	J	D	length	CDR3	DNA
TRBV9	NA	TRBJ2-3	TRBD2	17	CASSVGGSGRALDTQYF	TGTGCCAGCAGCGTAGGAGGGAGCGGGAGGGCCTTAGATACGCAGTATTTT
TRBV10-1	NA	TRBJ1-1	NA	15	CASSERGRGNTEAFF	TGCGCCAGCAGTGAGCGGGGCAGGGGGAACACTGAAGCTTTCTTT
TRBV9	NA	TRBJ2-3	NA	15	CASSADSASTDTQYF	TGTGCCAGCAGCGCCGACAGCGCTAGCACAGATACGCAGTATTTT
TRBV11-2	NA	TRBJ2-4	NA	15	CASSFSGLLGGIQYF	TGTGCCAGCAGCTTTTCGGGACTCCTGGGGGGCATTCAGTACTTC
TRBV29-1	NA	TRBJ1-5	NA	13	CSVVDGVNQPQHF	TGCAGCGTGGTGGACGGGGTCAATCAGCCCCAGCATTTT
TRBV7-2	NA	TRBJ1-2	TRBD1	14	CASSLLGQFYGYTF	TGTGCCAGCAGCTTATTGGGACAGTTCTATGGCTACACCTTC
TRBV5-4	few	TRBJ2-2	NA	13	CASSSFYSGELFF	TGTGCCAGCAGCTCCTTCTACTCCGGGGAGCTGTTTTTT
TRBV5-1	NA	TRBJ1-3	NA	16	CASSLFTGSSGNTIYF	TGCGCCAGCAGCTTGTTCACGGGGAGCTCTGGAAACACCATATATTTT
TRBV6-5	NA	TRBJ2-7	NA	15	CASSLRHVGAYEQYF	TGTGCCAGCAGCCTACGACACGTGGGAGCCTACGAGCAGTACTTC
TRBV7-2	few	TRBJ1-1	TRBD1	15	CASSPTGVQIAEAFF	TGTGCCAGCAGCCCGACAGGGGTCCAGATCGCTGAAGCTTTCTTT
TRBV27	NA	TRBJ2-1	NA	18	CASSLKPPGPTSYNEQFF	TGTGCCAGCAGTTTAAAACCCCCAGGCCCTACTTCCTACAATGAGCAGTTCTTC